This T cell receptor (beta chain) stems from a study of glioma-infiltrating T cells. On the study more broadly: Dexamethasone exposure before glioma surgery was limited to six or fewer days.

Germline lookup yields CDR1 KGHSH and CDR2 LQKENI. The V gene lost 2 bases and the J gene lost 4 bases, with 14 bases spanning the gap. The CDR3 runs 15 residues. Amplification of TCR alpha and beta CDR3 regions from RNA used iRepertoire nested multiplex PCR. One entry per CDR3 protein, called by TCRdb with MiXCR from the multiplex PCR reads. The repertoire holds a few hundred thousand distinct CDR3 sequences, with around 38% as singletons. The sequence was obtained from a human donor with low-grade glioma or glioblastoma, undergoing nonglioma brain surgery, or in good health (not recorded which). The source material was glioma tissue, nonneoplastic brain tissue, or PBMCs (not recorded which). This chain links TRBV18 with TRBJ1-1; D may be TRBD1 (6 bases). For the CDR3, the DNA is TGTGCCAGCTCACCAAGACAGATCAGGGGCACTGAAGCTTTCTTT. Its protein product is CASSPRQIRGTEAFF.